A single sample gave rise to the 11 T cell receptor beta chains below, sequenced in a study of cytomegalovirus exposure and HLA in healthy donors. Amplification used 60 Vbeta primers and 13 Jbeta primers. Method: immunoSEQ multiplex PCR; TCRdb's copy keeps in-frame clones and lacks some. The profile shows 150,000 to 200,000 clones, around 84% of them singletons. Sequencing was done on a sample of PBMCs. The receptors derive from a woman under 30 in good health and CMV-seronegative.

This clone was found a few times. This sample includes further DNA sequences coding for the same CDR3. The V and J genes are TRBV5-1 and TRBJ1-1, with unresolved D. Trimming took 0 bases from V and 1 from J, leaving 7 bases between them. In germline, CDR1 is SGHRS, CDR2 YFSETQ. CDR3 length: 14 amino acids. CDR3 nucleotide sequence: TGCGCCAGCAGCTTGGTTGGGCGGAACACTGAAGCTTTCTTT. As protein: CASSLVGRNTEAFF. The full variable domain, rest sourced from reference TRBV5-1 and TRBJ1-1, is KAGVTQTPRYLIKTRGQQVTLSCSPISGHRSVSWYQQTPGQGLQFLFEYFSETQRNKGNFPGRFSGRQFSNSRSEMNVSTLELGDSALYLCASSLVGRNTEAFFGQGTRLTVV.

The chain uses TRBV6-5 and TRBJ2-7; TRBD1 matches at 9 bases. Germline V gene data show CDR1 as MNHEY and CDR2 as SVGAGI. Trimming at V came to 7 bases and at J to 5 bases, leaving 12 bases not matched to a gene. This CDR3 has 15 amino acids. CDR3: CASTYRGTGPDEQYF. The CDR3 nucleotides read TGTGCCAGCACATACCGAGGGACAGGGCCTGACGAGCAGTACTTC.

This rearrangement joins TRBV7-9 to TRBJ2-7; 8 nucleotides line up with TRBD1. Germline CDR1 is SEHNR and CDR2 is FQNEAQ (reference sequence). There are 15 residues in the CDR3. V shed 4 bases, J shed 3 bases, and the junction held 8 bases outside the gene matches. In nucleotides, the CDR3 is TGTGCCAGCAGCTCCCAGGGGGCCACCTTCTACGAGCAGTACTTC. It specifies CASSSQGATFYEQYF.

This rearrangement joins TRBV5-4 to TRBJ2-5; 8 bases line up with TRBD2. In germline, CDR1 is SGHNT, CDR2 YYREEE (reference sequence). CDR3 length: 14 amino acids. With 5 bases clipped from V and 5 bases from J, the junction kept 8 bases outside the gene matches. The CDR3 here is CASSSGTSIETQYF. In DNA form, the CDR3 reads TGTGCCAGCAGTTCCGGGACTAGTATTGAGACCCAGTACTTC.

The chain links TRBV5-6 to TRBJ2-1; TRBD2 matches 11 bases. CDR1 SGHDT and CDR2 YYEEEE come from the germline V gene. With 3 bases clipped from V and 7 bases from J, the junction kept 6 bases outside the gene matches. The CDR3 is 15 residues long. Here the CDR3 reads CASSSLAGGGNEQFF. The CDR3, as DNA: TGTGCCAGCAGCTCATTAGCGGGAGGGGGGAATGAGCAGTTCTTC.

Written as DNA, the CDR3 is TGTGCCAGCAGAAACAGGGGAAGCTCCTACAATGAGCAGTTCTTC. Its translation: CASRNRGSSYNEQFF. V usage is TRBV7-8 and J usage is TRBJ2-1; 7 positions agree with TRBD1. This CDR3 region has 15 residues. Per germline, CDR1 SGHVS and CDR2 FQNEAQ. V shed 6 bases and J 0 bases; nucleotides not matched to a gene: 5.

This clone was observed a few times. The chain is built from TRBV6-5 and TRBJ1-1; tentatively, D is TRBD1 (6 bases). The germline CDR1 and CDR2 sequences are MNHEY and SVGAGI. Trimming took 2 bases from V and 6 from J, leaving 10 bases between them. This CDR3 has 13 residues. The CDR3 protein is CASSYGGWAEAFF. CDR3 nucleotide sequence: TGTGCCAGCAGTTACGGGGGCTGGGCTGAAGCTTTCTTT.

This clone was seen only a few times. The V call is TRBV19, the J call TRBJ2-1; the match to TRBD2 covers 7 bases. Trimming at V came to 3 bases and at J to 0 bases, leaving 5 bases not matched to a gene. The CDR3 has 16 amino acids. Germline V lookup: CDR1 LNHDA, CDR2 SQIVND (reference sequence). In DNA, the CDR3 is TGTGCCAGTAGTATTCCAGCGGGAAGCTCCTACAATGAGCAGTTCTTC. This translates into CASSIPAGSSYNEQFF.

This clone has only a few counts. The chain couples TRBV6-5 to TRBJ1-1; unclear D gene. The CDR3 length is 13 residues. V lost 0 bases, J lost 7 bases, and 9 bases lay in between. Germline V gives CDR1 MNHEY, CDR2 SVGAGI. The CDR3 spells CASSYSRGYEAFF. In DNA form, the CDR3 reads TGTGCCAGCAGTTACTCGAGAGGATATGAAGCTTTCTTT.

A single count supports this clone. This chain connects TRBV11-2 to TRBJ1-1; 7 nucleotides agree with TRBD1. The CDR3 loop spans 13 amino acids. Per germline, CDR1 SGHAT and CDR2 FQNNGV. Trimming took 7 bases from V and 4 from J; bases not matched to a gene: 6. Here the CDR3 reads CASTVSGGTEAFF. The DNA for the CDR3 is TGTGCCAGCACCGTATCAGGGGGCACTGAAGCTTTCTTT.

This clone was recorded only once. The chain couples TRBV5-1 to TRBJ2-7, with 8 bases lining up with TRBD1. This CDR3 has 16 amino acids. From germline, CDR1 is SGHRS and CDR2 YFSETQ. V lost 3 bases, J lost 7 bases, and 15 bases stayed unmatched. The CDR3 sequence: CASSSSLAGQGWEQYF. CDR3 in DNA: TGCGCCAGCAGCTCATCATTAGCCGGACAGGGATGGGAGCAGTACTTC.